Listed below are T cell receptor beta chains from one sample, sequenced in a study of blood T cell repertoires in COVID-19. Clones were sequenced by immunoSEQ multiplex PCR, and TCRdb holds only the in-frame ones, with some missing. The sample shows 140,000 to 150,000 clones, about 85% of them seen only once. Sequenced input: peripheral blood. These receptors were collected from a human donor in a cohort sampled during active COVID-19. The CDR3 runs from the conserved cysteine through the conserved F or W. The order of the fields is J gene, clone size, D gene, V gene, CDR3 DNA, CDR3 protein. The D gene is left open where the match is weak. Some rows have no size entry. The others give once, few or many, or a class for an expanded clone.

TRBJ2-1 - TRBD2 TRBV18 TGTGCCAGCTCACCACCCGGTCGGGGGGGGAATGAGCAGTTCTTC CASSPPGRGGNEQFF
TRBJ2-7 - - TRBV6-2/TRBV6-3 TGTGCCAGCAGTTACCTTCAAACGGGACTGGCTTCCTACGAGCAGTACTTC CASSYLQTGLASYEQYF
TRBJ2-7 - TRBD1 TRBV9 TGTGCCAGCAGCGTTGGGACAGGAATCTCCTACGAGCAGTACTTC CASSVGTGISYEQYF
TRBJ2-7 - TRBD2 TRBV19 TGTGCCAGTAGTTCTCTTTCCCTAGCGGGGTCCTCCTACGAGCAGTACTTC CASSSLSLAGSSYEQYF
TRBJ2-3 - TRBD1 TRBV9 TGTGCCAGCAGCGTGATGGGACAGGGTGGAAATACGCAGTATTTT CASSVMGQGGNTQYF
TRBJ2-3 - TRBD1 TRBV10-2 TGCGCCAGCAGGGGGACAGGGGGAGATACGCAGTATTTT CASRGTGGDTQYF
TRBJ1-1 - - TRBV6-2/TRBV6-3 TGTGCCAGCAGTTACCCACCCGGGAACACTGAAGCTTTCTTT CASSYPPGNTEAFF
TRBJ2-7 - TRBD1 TRBV25-1 TGTGCCAGCGGTCCCCGGGACAGGGAGACCCACGAGCAGTACTTC CASGPRDRETHEQYF
TRBJ2-3 few TRBD1 TRBV7-2 TGTGCCAGCAGGCCGGACAGGGGCCGTAGTGATACGCAGTATTTT CASRPDRGRSDTQYF
TRBJ1-1 - - TRBV5-1 TGCGCCAGCAGCTTGGCCTTATCAGGGGATACTGAAGCTTTCTTT CASSLALSGDTEAFF
TRBJ2-5 - TRBD1 TRBV10-1 TGCGCCAGCATTGAAACTCCGGGACAGGGGACCCAGTACTTC CASIETPGQGTQYF
TRBJ1-1 - - TRBV14 TGTGCCAGCAGCCAAGACGAAGGACAGAACCGCCGGAACACTGAAGCTTTCTTT CASSQDEGQNRRNTEAFF
TRBJ2-3 - - TRBV30 TGTGCCTGGGACAGATTTAGCACAGATACGCAGTATTTT CAWDRFSTDTQYF
TRBJ1-2 - - TRBV5-1 TGCGCCAGCAGCTTGGTCCCCGCGGCAGGGGATGGCTACACCTTC CASSLVPAAGDGYTF
TRBJ1-3 - TRBD1 TRBV5-5 TGTGCCAGCACGACCGGGACAGGGTTTGGAAACACCATATATTTT CASTTGTGFGNTIYF
TRBJ1-3 - TRBD1 TRBV7-8 TGTGCCAGCAGCACCCGACAGGGGAACACCATATATTTT CASSTRQGNTIYF
TRBJ1-2 few TRBD1 TRBV3-1/TRBV3-2 TGTGCCAGCAGCCAACCCGGACAGGGGAAAGGCTACACCTTC CASSQPGQGKGYTF
TRBJ1-2 - TRBD1 TRBV9 TGTGCCAGCAGCCCTGGGACAGGGGCCGGCTACACCTTC CASSPGTGAGYTF
TRBJ1-3 few TRBD1 TRBV7-7 TGTGCTAGCAGCTTACAGAGGGGGCCAGGAAACACCATATATTTT CASSLQRGPGNTIYF
TRBJ2-7 - - TRBV7-6 TGTGCCAGCAGCTCCTCGGGGGGCAGCTCCTACGAGCAGTACTTC CASSSSGGSSYEQYF
TRBJ2-1 - TRBD2 TRBV2 TGTGCCATCCTCGCGCCGGGACTAGCGGGGATAAGCTCCTACAATGAGCAGTTCTTC CAILAPGLAGISSYNEQFF
TRBJ2-7 - TRBD1 TRBV3-1/TRBV3-2 TGTGCCAGCAGCCAAGATGTGGGACAGGGATCCTACGAGCAGTACTTC CASSQDVGQGSYEQYF
TRBJ2-5 - - TRBV5-5 TGTGCCAGCAGCCAGGCCGGGATCCAAGAGACCCAGTACTTC CASSQAGIQETQYF
TRBJ2-5 - TRBD1 TRBV7-9 TGTGCCACCTCCGACAGGGCAGAGACCCAGTACTTC CATSDRAETQYF
TRBJ1-1 few - TRBV7-3 TGTGCCAGCAGTCACTTCGCGGGGGGCCTCACTGAAGCTTTCTTT CASSHFAGGLTEAFF
TRBJ2-7 - TRBD2 TRBV14 TGTGCCAGCAGCCGATCCCGGGGGGGATCCGCCGAGCAGTACTTC CASSRSRGGSAEQYF
TRBJ2-3 few TRBD2 TRBV7-2 TGTGCCAGCAGCGACCTAGCGGGGGCCCCAGATACGCAGTATTTT CASSDLAGAPDTQYF
TRBJ2-5 - TRBD2 TRBV11-2 TGTGCCAGCAGCCCCGGGACTAGCGGGGGGGCTTTGGAGACCCAGTACTTC CASSPGTSGGALETQYF